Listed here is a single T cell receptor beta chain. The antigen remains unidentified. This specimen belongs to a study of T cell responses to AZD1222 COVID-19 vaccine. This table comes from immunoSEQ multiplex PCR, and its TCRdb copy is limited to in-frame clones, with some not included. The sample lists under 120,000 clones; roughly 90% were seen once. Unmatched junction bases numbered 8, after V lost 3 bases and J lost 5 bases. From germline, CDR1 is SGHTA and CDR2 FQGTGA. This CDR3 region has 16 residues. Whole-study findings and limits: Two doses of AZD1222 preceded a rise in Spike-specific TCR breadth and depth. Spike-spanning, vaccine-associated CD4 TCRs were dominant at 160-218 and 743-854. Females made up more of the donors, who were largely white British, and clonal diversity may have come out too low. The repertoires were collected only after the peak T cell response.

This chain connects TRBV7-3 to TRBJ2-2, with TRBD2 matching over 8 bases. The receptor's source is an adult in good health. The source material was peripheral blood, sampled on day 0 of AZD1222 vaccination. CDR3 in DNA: TGTGCCAGCAGCTTGAGAGCGGGAGTTGAGACCGGGGAGCTGTTTTTT. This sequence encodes CASSLRAGVETGELFF. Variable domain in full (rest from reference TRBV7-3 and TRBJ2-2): GAGVSQTPSNKVTEKGKYVELRCDPISGHTALYWYRQSLGQGPEFLIYFQGTGAADDSGLPNDRFFAVRPEGSVSTLKIQRTERGDSAVYLCASSLRAGVETGELFFGEGSRLTVL.